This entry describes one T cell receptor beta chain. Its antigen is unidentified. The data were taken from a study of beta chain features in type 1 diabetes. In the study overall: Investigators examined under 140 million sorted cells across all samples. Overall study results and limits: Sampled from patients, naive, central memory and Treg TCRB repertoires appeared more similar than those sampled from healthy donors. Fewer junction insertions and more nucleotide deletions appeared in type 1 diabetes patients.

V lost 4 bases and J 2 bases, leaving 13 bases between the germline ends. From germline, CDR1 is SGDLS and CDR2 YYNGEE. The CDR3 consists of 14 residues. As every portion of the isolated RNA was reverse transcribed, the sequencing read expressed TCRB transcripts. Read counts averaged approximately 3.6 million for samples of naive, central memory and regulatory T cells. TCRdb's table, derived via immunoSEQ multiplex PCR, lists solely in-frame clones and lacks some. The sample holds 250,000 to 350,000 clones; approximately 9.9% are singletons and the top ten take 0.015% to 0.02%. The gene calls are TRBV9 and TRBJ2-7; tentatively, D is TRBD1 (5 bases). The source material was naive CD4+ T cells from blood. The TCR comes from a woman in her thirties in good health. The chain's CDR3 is CASSSGLLAYEQYF. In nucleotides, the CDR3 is TGTGCCAGCAGCTCAGGGTTACTGGCCTACGAGCAGTACTTC.